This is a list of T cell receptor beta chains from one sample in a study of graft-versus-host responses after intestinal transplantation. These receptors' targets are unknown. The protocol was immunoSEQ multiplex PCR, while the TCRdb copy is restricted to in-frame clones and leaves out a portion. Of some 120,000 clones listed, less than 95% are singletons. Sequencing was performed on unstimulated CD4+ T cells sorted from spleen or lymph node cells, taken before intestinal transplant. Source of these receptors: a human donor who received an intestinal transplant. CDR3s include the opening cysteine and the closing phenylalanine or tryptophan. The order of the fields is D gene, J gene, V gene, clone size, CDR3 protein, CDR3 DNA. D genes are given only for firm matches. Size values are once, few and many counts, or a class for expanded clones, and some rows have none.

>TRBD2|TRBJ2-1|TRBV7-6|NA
CASSLYGTSGVNEQFF
TGTGCCAGCAGCCTATATGGGACTAGCGGGGTAAATGAGCAGTTCTTC
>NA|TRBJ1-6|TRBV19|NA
CASSRAGHSPLHF
TGTGCCAGTAGCCGGGCAGGACACTCACCCCTCCACTTT
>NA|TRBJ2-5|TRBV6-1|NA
CASSEVLETQYF
TGTGCCAGCAGTGAAGTATTGGAGACCCAGTACTTC
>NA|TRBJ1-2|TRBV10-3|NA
CAISGEGDYGYTF
TGTGCCATCAGTGGCGAAGGGGACTATGGCTACACCTTC
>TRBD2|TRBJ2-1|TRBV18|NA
CASSPYVSGGFNEQFF
TGTGCCAGCTCACCATATGTTAGCGGGGGATTCAATGAGCAGTTCTTC
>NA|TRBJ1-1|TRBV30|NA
CAWSDFRAFF
TGTGCCTGGAGTGATTTTAGAGCTTTCTTT
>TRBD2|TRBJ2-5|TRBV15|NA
CATSPRLAGEGETQYF
TGTGCCACCAGCCCCCGACTAGCGGGAGAGGGGGAGACCCAGTACTTC
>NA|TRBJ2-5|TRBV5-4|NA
CASSLGQQETQYF
TGTGCCAGCAGCTTGGGACAGCAAGAGACCCAGTACTTC
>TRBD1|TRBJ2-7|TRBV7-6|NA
CASSGRDSKTYEQYF
TGTGCCAGCAGCGGACGGGACAGCAAAACCTACGAGCAGTACTTC
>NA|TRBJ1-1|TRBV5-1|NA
CASSFHSSNTEAFF
TGCGCCAGCAGCTTCCACAGCTCCAACACTGAAGCTTTCTTT
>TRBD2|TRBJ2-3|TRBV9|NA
CASSPGTSAATDTQYF
TGTGCCAGCAGCCCCGGGACTAGCGCAGCGACAGATACGCAGTATTTT
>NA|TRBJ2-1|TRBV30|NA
CAWTGNPYNEQFF
TGTGCCTGGACAGGGAATCCCTACAATGAGCAGTTCTTC
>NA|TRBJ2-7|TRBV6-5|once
CASSYRDIREQYF
TGTGCCAGCAGTTACCGGGACATTCGCGAGCAGTACTTC
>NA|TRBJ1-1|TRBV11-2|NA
CASSLQVEMGAFF
TGTGCCAGCAGCTTACAGGTAGAGATGGGAGCTTTCTTT
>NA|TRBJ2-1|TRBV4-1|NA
CASSQDVRAPSVDEQFF
TGCGCCAGCAGCCAAGATGTGCGGGCCCCGTCGGTTGATGAGCAGTTCTTC
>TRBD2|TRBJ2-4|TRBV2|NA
CATATSGAIQYF
TGTGCCACGGCGACTAGCGGCGCCATTCAGTACTTC
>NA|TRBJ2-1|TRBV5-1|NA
CASSLGGKGGNEQFF
TGCGCCAGCAGCTTAGGCGGGAAAGGAGGGAATGAGCAGTTCTTC
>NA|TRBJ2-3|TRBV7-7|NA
CASSPGTAEDTQYF
TGTGCCAGCAGCCCCGGGACTGCGGAAGATACGCAGTATTTT
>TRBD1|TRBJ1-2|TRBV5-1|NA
CASSLEQGGWGGYTF
TGCGCCAGCAGCTTGGAGCAGGGGGGATGGGGAGGCTACACCTTC
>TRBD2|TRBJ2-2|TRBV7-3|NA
CASSPRTSGSTGELFF
TGTGCCAGCAGCCCGAGGACTAGCGGGAGCACCGGGGAGCTGTTTTTT
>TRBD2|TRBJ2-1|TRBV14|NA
CASSRSRGTILYNEQFF
TGTGCCAGCAGCCGTTCCCGGGGGACTATCCTCTACAATGAGCAGTTCTTC
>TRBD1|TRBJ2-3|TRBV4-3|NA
CASSSLVGTGQYF
TGCGCCAGCAGCTCCCTGGTCGGGACAGGGCAGTATTTT
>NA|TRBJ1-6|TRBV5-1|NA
CASSLRSGNSPLHF
TGCGCCAGCAGCTTGCGGAGTGGTAATTCACCCCTCCACTTT
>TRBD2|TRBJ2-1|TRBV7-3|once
CASSPLGLAGFSYNEQFF
TGTGCCAGCAGCCCCCTGGGACTAGCGGGGTTCTCCTACAATGAGCAGTTCTTC
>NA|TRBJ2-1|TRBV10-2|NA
CASRGGTARDEQFF
TGCGCCAGCAGGGGCGGGACGGCTAGGGATGAGCAGTTCTTC
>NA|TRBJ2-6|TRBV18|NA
CASSTIRGSSGANVLTF
TGTGCCAGCTCAACAATAAGGGGTAGCTCTGGGGCCAACGTCCTGACTTTC
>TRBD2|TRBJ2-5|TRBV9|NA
CASSGGLAGEETQYF
TGTGCCAGCAGCGGGGGACTAGCGGGAGAAGAGACCCAGTACTTC
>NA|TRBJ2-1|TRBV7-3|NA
CASSPSRSYNEQFF
TGTGCCAGCAGCCCCTCCCGGTCCTACAATGAGCAGTTCTTC
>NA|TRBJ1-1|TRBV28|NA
CASTPGGVMNTEAFF
TGTGCCAGCACTCCGGGGGGGGTAATGAACACTGAAGCTTTCTTT
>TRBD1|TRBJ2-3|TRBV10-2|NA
CASIPGQGADTQYF
TGCGCCAGCATTCCGGGACAGGGTGCAGATACGCAGTATTTT
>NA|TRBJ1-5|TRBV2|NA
CASSEVSLNQPQHF
TGTGCCAGCAGTGAAGTGTCACTGAATCAGCCCCAGCATTTT
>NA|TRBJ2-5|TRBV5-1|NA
CASSLASWSGQETQYF
TGCGCCAGCAGCTTGGCCAGTTGGTCGGGCCAAGAGACCCAGTACTTC
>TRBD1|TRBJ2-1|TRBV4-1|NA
CASSQTISTDRVAQFF
TGCGCCAGCAGCCAAACTATCTCCACAGACAGGGTAGCGCAGTTCTTC
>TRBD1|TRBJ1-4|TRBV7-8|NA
CASSFNRGTNEKLFF
TGTGCCAGCAGCTTCAACAGGGGGACTAATGAAAAACTGTTTTTT
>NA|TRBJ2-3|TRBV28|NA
CASSLGVVGADTQYF
TGTGCCAGCAGTTTGGGCGTCGTCGGGGCAGATACGCAGTATTTT
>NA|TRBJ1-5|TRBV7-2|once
CASSLWDKSNQPQHF
TGTGCCAGCAGCCTATGGGACAAAAGCAATCAGCCCCAGCATTTT
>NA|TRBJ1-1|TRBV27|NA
CASSFSRGGDTEAFF
TGTGCCAGCAGTTTTTCCCGGGGGGGTGACACTGAAGCTTTCTTT
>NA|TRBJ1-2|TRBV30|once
CAWRRQILYGYTF
TGTGCCTGGAGAAGACAGATTCTCTATGGCTACACCTTC
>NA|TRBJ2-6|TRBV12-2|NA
CASRVIPSTQSRANVLTF
TGTGCAAGTCGCGTAATACCCTCCACACAAAGTCGGGCCAACGTCCTGACTTTC
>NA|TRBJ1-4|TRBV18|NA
CASSQQGMNEKLFF
TGTGCCAGCTCACAACAGGGTATGAATGAAAAACTGTTTTTT
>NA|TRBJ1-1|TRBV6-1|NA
CASSEAGGARDTEAFF
TGTGCCAGCAGTGAAGCCGGAGGGGCGCGGGACACTGAAGCTTTCTTT
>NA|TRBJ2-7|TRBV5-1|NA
CASSLEGGLFEQYF
TGCGCCAGCAGCTTGGAGGGGGGGTTATTCGAGCAGTACTTC
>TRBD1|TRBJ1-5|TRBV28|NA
CASSLRTGAEDQPQHF
TGTGCCAGCAGTTTAAGGACAGGGGCCGAAGATCAGCCCCAGCATTTT
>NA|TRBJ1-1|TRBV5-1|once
CASSAQVTNTEAFF
TGCGCCAGCAGCGCCCAGGTTACGAACACTGAAGCTTTCTTT
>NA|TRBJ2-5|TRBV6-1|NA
CASSVVREIGTQYF
TGTGCCAGCAGTGTGGTACGGGAGATAGGGACCCAGTACTTC
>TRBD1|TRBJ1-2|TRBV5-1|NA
CASSLEDRRPYGYTF
TGCGCCAGCAGCTTGGAGGACAGGCGCCCTTATGGCTACACCTTC
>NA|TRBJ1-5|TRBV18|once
CASSPSGTYSNQPQHF
TGTGCCAGCTCACCCTCCGGGACATATAGCAATCAGCCCCAGCATTTT
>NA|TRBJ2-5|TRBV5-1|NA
CASSTRVPETQYF
TGCGCCAGCAGCACCAGGGTTCCAGAGACCCAGTACTTC
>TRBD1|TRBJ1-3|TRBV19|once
CASTQGAAGNTIYF
TGTGCCAGTACCCAGGGGGCGGCAGGAAACACCATATATTTT
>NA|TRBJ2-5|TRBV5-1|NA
CASSSLEQETQYF
TGCGCCAGCAGCTCACTAGAACAAGAGACCCAGTACTTC
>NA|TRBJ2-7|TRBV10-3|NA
CAISVTGKVEQYF
TGTGCCATCAGTGTTACAGGGAAAGTCGAGCAGTACTTC